The next 7 T cell receptor beta chains were all read from a single sample in a study of post-analysis software for immune sequencing data. Study-level points and caveats: Patients had higher frequencies than controls of roughly 5 TRBV segments, including TRBV5-6, TRBV5-1 and TRBV20-1.

Their antigen targets remain unknown. Unique molecular identifiers were built into the TCR beta cDNA libraries. TCRdb re-called the PCR reads through MiXCR, storing one row per CDR3 protein. Seen here are approximately 460,000 distinct CDR3 sequences, around 40% observed once, and the top ten hold roughly 12%. The sequencing input was blood. The receptors derive from a girl aged 5-17 years with multiple sclerosis.

This clonotype was picked up a small number of times. The rearrangement joins TRBV6-2 or TRBV6-3 to TRBJ2-7; 9 positions agree with TRBD1. The CDR3 covers 12 residues. The V segment lost 4 bases and the J segment 6 bases; nucleotides outside the gene matches: 1. Germline lookup yields CDR1 MNHEY and CDR2 SVGEGT. The CDR3 sequence: CASSWTGVEQYF. The CDR3 nucleotides read TGTGCCAGCAGTTGGACAGGGGTCGAGCAGTACTTC.

The V call is TRBV12-3 or TRBV12-4, the J call TRBJ2-7; TRBD1 is a possible D gene (6 bases). CDR3 length: 14 residues. The V end was cut by 5 bases, the J end by 3 bases, with 14 bases between. The CDR3 DNA follows: TGTGCCAGCAGTCCCCGGGACACCTTCTACGAGCAGTACTTC. Its protein is CASSPRDTFYEQYF.

This clonotype has a handful of counts. The V gene is TRBV20-1, the J gene TRBJ2-7; possibly TRBD2 for D (6 bases). Germline CDR1 DFQATT, CDR2 SNEGSKA (reference sequence). V lost 0 bases and J lost 2, with 11 bases in between. The CDR3 runs 14 residues. The CDR3, as DNA: TGCAGTGCTAGAGATAGGGACTCAACCTACGAGCAGTACTTC. It yields the protein CSARDRDSTYEQYF.

There are a few counts of this clonotype. CDR3: CASSQGGGTADTQYF. DNA for the CDR3: TGCGCCAGCAGCCAAGGTGGGGGGACAGCAGATACGCAGTATTTT. The chain is built from TRBV4-1 and TRBJ2-3; D might be TRBD1 (7 bases). The ends were cut back, 1 base at V and 4 bases at J, with 12 bases in the middle. This CDR3 comprises 15 residues. CDR1 MGHRA and CDR2 YSYEKL come from the germline V gene.

This clonotype was observed a few times. The chain carries TRBV6-6 and TRBJ2-3; TRBD2 is a possible D gene (5 bases). CDR1 and CDR2 (germline): MNHNY, SVGAGI (reference sequence). The germline V and J ends were trimmed by 7 bases and 4 bases, with 12 bases remaining between them. The CDR3 sequence is 13 residues long. CDR3 nucleotides: TGTGCCAGCAATGTTGGGAGTGCAGATACGCAGTATTTT. The encoded protein is CASNVGSADTQYF.

The chain joins TRBV5-1 to TRBJ2-1; D possibly corresponds to TRBD1 (6 bases). Per germline, CDR1 SGHRS and CDR2 YFSETQ. The CDR3 length is 13 residues. The V end lost 3 bases, the J end lost 10 bases, and 14 bases lay between the germline ends. The CDR3 region is CASSYTNGQEQFF. The CDR3 bases are TGCGCCAGCAGCTATACCAATGGACAGGAGCAGTTCTTC.

The chain uses TRBV18 and TRBJ2-4, with 10 bases fitting TRBD2. The V segment lost 8 bases and the J segment 6 bases; nucleotides outside the gene matches: 4. Germline-derived CDR1 and CDR2 are KGHSH and LQKENI. The CDR3 length is 13 residues. CDR3 DNA sequence: TGTGCCAGCCGGACTAGCGGCCCAAACATTCAGTACTTC. Translating gives CASRTSGPNIQYF.